These 22 T cell receptor beta chains were sequenced from one sample in a study of beta chain features in type 1 diabetes (dated by TCRdb to 2016 to 2019). The method was the immunoSEQ multiplex PCR assay. The entire amount of isolated RNA was reverse transcribed using the High Capacity cDNA Reverse Transcription Kit, so the sequenced TCRB transcripts were expressed ones. Here the immuneACCESS table is served through TCRdb, limited to in-frame sequences with V and J called. Missing clones are a known gap in these copies; in checked studies unresolved V genes cover under half, and the rest lacks a known reason. The sample has under 950,000 clones on record, roughly a sixth of them singletons. Of the sample, 0.02% to 0.025% is held by the ten largest clones. What was sequenced was naive CD4+ T cells from blood. The sample's cell subset or site, from its label and the paper: true naive CD4+ T cells. Source of these receptors: a young woman in good health.

This rearrangement joins TRBV18 to TRBJ2-3, with 8 bases aligning to TRBD1. The CDR3 consists of 14 residues. Germline CDR1 KGHSH, CDR2 LQKENI. V lost 2 bases, J lost 6 bases, and 4 bases stayed unmatched. CDR3 protein: CASSPSAGGDTQYF. Here the CDR3 DNA reads TGTGCCAGCTCACCATCCGCAGGGGGCGATACGCAGTATTTT.

This clone was counted only a few times. Other DNA sequences in this sample translate to the same CDR3. The rearrangement links TRBV28 to TRBJ1-5, with D hard to call. V lost 6 bases and J lost 3, with 9 bases in between. The CDR3 has 13 residues. The germline CDR1 and CDR2 sequences are MDHEN and SYDVKM. CDR3 region: CASRTGFNQPQHF. The CDR3 nucleotides read TGTGCCAGCAGAACCGGCTTCAATCAGCCCCAGCATTTT.

This clone was seen a handful of times. This chain links TRBV5-1 with TRBJ1-2; TRBD1 might be the D (6 bases). The germline V and J ends were trimmed by 0 bases and 5 bases, with 14 bases remaining between them. The CDR3 totals 15 residues. The germline V gene encodes CDR1 SGHRS and CDR2 YFSETQ. CDR3 nucleotides: TGCGCCAGCAGCTTGGGGGGACAAAGCTTATATGGCTACACCTTC. This codes for CASSLGGQSLYGYTF.

The V call is TRBV13, the J call TRBJ2-7; D is unresolved. In germline, CDR1 is PRHDT, CDR2 FYEKMQ (reference sequence). CDR3 length equals 16 residues. Trimming removed 4 bases at V and 0 bases at J, with 16 bases between. CDR3: CASSSRPSVFSYEQYF. CDR3 DNA sequence: TGTGCCAGCAGCTCCCGGCCCTCAGTGTTCTCCTACGAGCAGTACTTC. The full variable domain, its missing parts supplied by reference TRBV13 and TRBJ2-7, is AAGVIQSPRHLIKEKRETATLKCYPIPRHDTVYWYQQGPGQDPQFLISFYEKMQSDKGSIPDRFSAQQFSDYHSELNMSSLELGDSALYFCASSSRPSVFSYEQYFGPGTRLTVT.

This rearrangement joins TRBV5-1 to TRBJ2-2; 12 nucleotides agree with TRBD2. Germline V CDR1 and CDR2: SGHRS, YFSETQ. The CDR3 totals 18 residues. Trimming removed 0 bases from V and 7 bases from J; junction bases left unmatched: 10. The DNA for the CDR3 is TGCGCCAGCAGCTTGGGTTGGACTAGCGGGATCCGCGGCGGGGAGCTGTTTTTT. Translated, it gives CASSLGWTSGIRGGELFF. The full variable domain, in which reference TRBV5-1 and TRBJ2-2 provide the parts outside the CDR3, is KAGVTQTPRYLIKTRGQQVTLSCSPISGHRSVSWYQQTPGQGLQFLFEYFSETQRNKGNFPGRFSGRQFSNSRSEMNVSTLELGDSALYLCASSLGWTSGIRGGELFFGEGSRLTVL.

This chain connects TRBV11-2 to TRBJ2-7, with 10 bases aligning to TRBD1. The V segment lost 3 bases and the J segment 5 bases; nucleotides outside the gene matches: 10. Germline-derived CDR1 and CDR2 are SGHAT and FQNNGV. This CDR3 has 16 residues. For the CDR3, the DNA is TGTGCCAGCAGCTTTTGGTCGACAGGGGGCTTTCACGAGCAGTACTTC. Amino acid sequence: CASSFWSTGGFHEQYF.

This clone was counted a few times. The sample contains more than one DNA sequence encoding this CDR3. The chain employs TRBV15 and TRBJ2-7, with 11 bases identical to TRBD1. V shed 1 base, J shed 1 base, and the junction held 3 bases outside the gene matches. In germline, CDR1 is LNHNV, CDR2 YYDKDF (reference sequence). The CDR3 loop spans 16 amino acids. The chain's CDR3 is CATSRGGQGASYEQYF. In nucleotides, the CDR3 is TGTGCCACCAGCAGAGGTGGACAGGGGGCGTCCTACGAGCAGTACTTC.

The rearrangement joins TRBV5-6 to TRBJ1-5; D uncertain. Germline loops: CDR1 SGHDT, CDR2 YYEEEE. Deletions cut 3 bases from V and 7 bases from J, with 17 bases between. The CDR3 covers 15 residues. The CDR3 spells CASSYQALAVQPQHF. CDR3 DNA sequence: TGTGCCAGCAGCTATCAGGCTCTTGCGGTACAGCCCCAGCATTTT.

CDR3 loop: CASSSSGGVFQPQHF. CDR3 coding DNA: TGTGCCAGCAGCTCATCAGGGGGCGTTTTTCAGCCCCAGCATTTT. The chain employs TRBV11-2 and TRBJ1-5; 8 nucleotides align to TRBD1. Germline V lookup: CDR1 SGHAT, CDR2 FQNNGV. The CDR3 is 15 amino acids. With 4 bases clipped from V and 6 bases from J, the junction kept 8 bases outside the gene matches.

This CDR3 is CATQGVGTDTQYF. In nucleotides, the CDR3 is TGTGCCACTCAGGGCGTAGGCACAGATACGCAGTATTTT. This chain uses TRBV10-3 with TRBJ2-3; D might be TRBD1 (5 bases). The CDR3 covers 13 residues. Deletions cut 10 bases from V and 1 base from J, with 12 bases between. Germline V gives CDR1 ENHRY, CDR2 SYGVKD.

V gene TRBV27 combines with J gene TRBJ2-4; a possible D gene is TRBD1 (6 bases). Germline CDR1 is MNHEY and CDR2 is SMNVEV (reference sequence). V lost 10 bases to trimming and J lost 0 bases, with 13 bases between them. The CDR3 is 14 amino acids. The CDR3 loop reads CATGVYLAKNIQYF. The CDR3 DNA reads TGTGCCACAGGGGTGTATCTAGCCAAAAACATTCAGTACTTC.

This clone turned up a few times. This sample also contains other DNA sequences that code for the same CDR3. The V and J genes are TRBV4-3 and TRBJ1-2; a possible D gene is TRBD1 (5 bases). Germline CDR1 LGHNA, CDR2 YSLEER. Trimming pared 0 bases from V and 4 bases from J, leaving 12 bases between. The CDR3 spans 15 residues. The CDR3 nucleotides read TGCGCCAGCAGCCAAGATCTTGGGGGAGGCTATGGCTACACCTTC. Translation gives CASSQDLGGGYGYTF.

This clone has only a few counts. The chain links TRBV28 to TRBJ2-7, with TRBD2 matching over 12 bases. CDR1 and CDR2 from the germline V gene are MDHEN and SYDVKM. V shed 1 base, J shed 0 bases, and the junction held 7 bases outside the gene matches. This CDR3 is 18 amino acids long. The CDR3 region is CASSLLRLAGGSSYEQYF. Here the CDR3 DNA reads TGTGCCAGCAGTTTATTAAGGCTAGCGGGAGGGTCCTCCTACGAGCAGTACTTC.

Only a few counts were recorded for this clone. This chain uses TRBV18 with TRBJ1-5; TRBD1 aligns across 8 bases. CDR1 and CDR2 from the germline V gene are KGHSH and LQKENI. This CDR3 has 16 amino acids. The ends lost 2 bases at V and 1 base at J; junction bases unmatched: 4. CDR3 sequence: CASSPAGDRSNQPQHF. The CDR3 nucleotides read TGTGCCAGCTCACCAGCGGGGGACAGGAGCAATCAGCCCCAGCATTTT.

The rearrangement uses TRBV29-1 and TRBJ1-2; a possible D gene is TRBD1 (5 bases). Germline CDR1 and CDR2: SQVTM and ANQGSEA. Trimming left V 4 bases short and J 1 base short, with 19 bases between. The CDR3 is 16 residues long. The CDR3 loop is CSVVGAGPSFNYGYTF. The CDR3 DNA is TGCAGCGTTGTTGGCGCGGGGCCCTCTTTTAACTATGGCTACACCTTC. Variable domain in full (rest from reference TRBV29-1 and TRBJ1-2): SAVISQKPSRDICQRGTSLTIQCQVDSQVTMMFWYRQQPGQSLTLIATANQGSEATYESGFVIDKFPISRPNLTFSTLTVSNMSPEDSSIYLCSVVGAGPSFNYGYTFGSGTRLTVV.

This chain connects TRBV5-8 to TRBJ2-7; 7 bases match TRBD1. CDR3 length: 16 residues. V lost 0 bases and J lost 4; bases outside the gene matches: 10. The germline V gene encodes CDR1 SGHTS and CDR2 YDEGEE. The CDR3 region has the DNA TGTGCCAGCAGCTTGGGTGGGACAGCTGTGAGGTACGAGCAGTACTTC. It is translated as CASSLGGTAVRYEQYF.

This chain joins TRBV28 and TRBJ2-5, with 8 bases fitting TRBD1. The CDR3 is 16 residues long. The germline V gene has CDR1 MDHEN and CDR2 SYDVKM. The trim removed 1 base at V and 5 bases at J, leaving 9 bases unmatched. The CDR3 is CASSLSWDRYRETQYF. The CDR3 region has the DNA TGTGCCAGCAGTTTATCCTGGGACAGGTATAGGGAGACCCAGTACTTC.

About this clone itself: The sample has other DNA sequences that encode this CDR3 too. The V call is TRBV18, the J call TRBJ1-5; D not resolved. V lost 0 bases and J 0 bases, leaving 3 bases between the germline ends. The CDR3 runs 14 residues. Germline CDR1 and CDR2: KGHSH and LQKENI. The CDR3 loop reads CASSPPSSNQPQHF. In DNA, the CDR3 is TGTGCCAGCTCACCACCGAGTAGCAATCAGCCCCAGCATTTT.

This clone appeared a few times. CDR3 in DNA: TGTGCCAGCAGTACCTACGGGACAAGCAATGAAAAACTGTTTTTT. This gives the protein CASSTYGTSNEKLFF. The genes are TRBV6-5 and TRBJ1-4; TRBD1 might be the D (6 bases). V was cut by 5 bases and J by 5 bases, with 15 bases left in between. CDR3 length: 15 residues. Germline V CDR1 and CDR2: MNHEY, SVGAGI.

The chain combines TRBV10-2 with TRBJ2-7; TRBD1 matches 10 bases. V trimming: 7 bases; J trimming: 0 bases; junction bases outside the gene matches: 9. CDR3 length: 16 residues. From germline, CDR1 is WSHSY and CDR2 SAAADI. CDR3 amino acids: CASISGGTGVSYEQYF. DNA of the CDR3: TGCGCCAGCATTTCCGGTGGGACAGGGGTCTCCTACGAGCAGTACTTC.

The chain links TRBV5-3 to TRBJ2-1; 9 bases agree with TRBD1. TRBV5-3 is reported as an ORF; its role is uncertain. Trimming took 8 bases from V and 2 from J; bases not matched to a gene: 11. This CDR3 comprises 16 residues. CDR3 sequence: CASNKDRGTPYNEQFF. CDR3 in DNA: TGTGCCAGCAACAAGGACAGGGGAACCCCCTACAATGAGCAGTTCTTC.

This clone occurred a few times. This chain uses TRBV4-2 with TRBJ2-3; 13 nucleotides line up with TRBD2. The germline gives CDR1 LGHNA, CDR2 YNFKEQ. Trimming removed 2 bases from V and 5 bases from J; junction bases left unmatched: 7. The CDR3 length is 17 residues. CDR3 sequence reads: CASSQRGLAGPEDTQYF. The DNA for the CDR3 is TGTGCCAGCAGCCAAAGGGGACTAGCGGGACCCGAAGATACGCAGTATTTT.